This T cell receptor (beta chain) came from a study of response to subunit inactivated influenza vaccine. Study observations and caveats: A suggestion made by the authors is that each seasonal influenza vaccination recruits few new T cells.

Concerning this clonotype: Its antigen is currently unknown.

A single record per CDR3 protein comes from TCRdb applying MiXCR to the RT-PCR reads. The repertoire holds roughly 650,000 distinct CDR3 sequences, 14% seen once, with 7.5% to 8% in the top ten. The sequencing here drew on PBMCs from blood, taken approximately 15 days before vaccination. This TCR came from a man in his fifties who received an inactivated influenza vaccine.

The CDR3 DNA sequence: TGTGCCAGCAGCGGGATAACAGGGACTGAAGCTTTCTTT. This encodes CASSGITGTEAFF. The chain couples TRBV9 to TRBJ1-1; a weak D match, TRBD1 (6 bases). The germline CDR1 and CDR2 sequences are SGDLS and YYNGEE. With 3 bases removed from V and 5 bases from J, the gap between germline ends came to 11 bases. The CDR3 has 13 residues.